A single sample gave rise to the 5 T cell receptor beta chains below, sequenced in a study of blood T cell repertoires in COVID-19. The table came from immunoSEQ multiplex PCR; TCRdb's copy has only in-frame clones and leaves some out. The repertoire includes approximately 300,000 clones, roughly 90% of them detected once, and more than 0.85% sits in the top ten. Sequencing was performed on peripheral blood. Every receptor here comes from a woman between 40 and 55 years old with COVID-19, enrolled during active disease.

V usage is TRBV6-2 or TRBV6-3 and J usage is TRBJ2-1; maybe TRBD1 (6 bases). Germline CDR1 reads MNHEY; CDR2 reads SVGEGT. The CDR3 consists of 15 residues. Between the trimmed V and J ends, which lost 6 bases and 0 bases, there was a span of 12 bases. CDR3 protein: CASSPRTASYNEQFF. The CDR3 nucleotides read TGTGCCAGCAGCCCTAGGACAGCCTCCTACAATGAGCAGTTCTTC.

This chain joins TRBV2 and TRBJ1-2; D remains ambiguous. The CDR3 has 12 residues. The germline CDR1 and CDR2 sequences are SNHLY and FYNNEI. The V gene lost 6 bases and the J gene lost 10 bases, with 15 bases spanning the gap. CDR3 coding DNA: TGTGCCAGCAGCTTCTCTTATCTCGTCTACACCTTC. Encoded protein: CASSFSYLVYTF.

The chain links TRBV5-4 to TRBJ1-5; D is undetermined. Germline V gene data show CDR1 as SGHNT and CDR2 as YYREEE (reference sequence). This CDR3 comprises 13 residues. Trimming pared 0 bases from V and 7 bases from J, leaving 8 bases between. Written as DNA, the CDR3 is TGTGCCAGCAGCTTGGATGTGGGCCAGCCCCAGCATTTT. Its protein product is CASSLDVGQPQHF. The full variable domain, in which reference TRBV5-4 and TRBJ1-5 provide the parts outside the CDR3, is ETGVTQSPTHLIKTRGQQVTLRCSSQSGHNTVSWYQQALGQGPQFIFQYYREEENGRGNFPPRFSGLQFPNYSSELNVNALELDDSALYLCASSLDVGQPQHFGDGTRLSIL.

In this sample, this clone turned up once. V is TRBV5-1 and J is TRBJ1-6, with a weak D call TRBD1 (6 bases). V lost 5 bases and J 3 bases, leaving 12 bases between the germline ends. This CDR3 contains 15 residues. Germline V gene lookup returns CDR1 SGHRS and CDR2 YFSETQ. This CDR3 reads CASSVSGDYNSPLHF. The CDR3 region has the DNA TGCGCCAGCAGTGTTTCAGGGGACTATAATTCACCCCTCCACTTT.

The rearrangement uses TRBV7-2 and TRBJ1-2; maybe TRBD1 (5 bases). V lost 1 base and J 6 bases, leaving 12 bases between the germline ends. Germline values: CDR1 SGHTA, CDR2 FQGNSA. The CDR3 totals 14 residues. CDR3 DNA sequence: TGTGCCAGCAGCTTAGTTTGGACAAATAATGGCTACACCTTC. Amino acid sequence: CASSLVWTNNGYTF. The full variable domain, with the rest looked up from reference TRBV7-2 and TRBJ1-2, is GAGVSQSPSNKVTEKGKDVELRCDPISGHTALYWYRQSLGQGLEFLIYFQGNSAPDKSGLPSDRFSAERTGGSVSTLTIQRTQQEDSAVYLCASSLVWTNNGYTFGSGTRLTVV.